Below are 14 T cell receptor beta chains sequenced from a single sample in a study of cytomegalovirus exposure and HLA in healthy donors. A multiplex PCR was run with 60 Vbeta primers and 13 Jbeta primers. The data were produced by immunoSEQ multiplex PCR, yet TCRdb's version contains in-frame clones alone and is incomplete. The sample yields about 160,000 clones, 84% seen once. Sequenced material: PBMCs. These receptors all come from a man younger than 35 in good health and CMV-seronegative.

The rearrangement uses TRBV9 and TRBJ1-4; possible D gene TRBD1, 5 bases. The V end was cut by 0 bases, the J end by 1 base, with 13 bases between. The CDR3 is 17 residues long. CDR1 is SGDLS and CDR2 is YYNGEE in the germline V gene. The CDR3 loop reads CASSVGAGGGTNEKLFF. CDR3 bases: TGTGCCAGCAGCGTAGGGGCCGGGGGGGGAACTAATGAAAAACTGTTTTTT.

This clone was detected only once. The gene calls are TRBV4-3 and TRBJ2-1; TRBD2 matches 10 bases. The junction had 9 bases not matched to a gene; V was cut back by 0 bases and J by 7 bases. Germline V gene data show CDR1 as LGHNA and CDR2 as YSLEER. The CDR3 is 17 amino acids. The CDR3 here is CASSQEGTSVGRNEQFF. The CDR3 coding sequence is TGCGCCAGCAGCCAAGAGGGGACTAGCGTGGGGAGGAATGAGCAGTTCTTC.

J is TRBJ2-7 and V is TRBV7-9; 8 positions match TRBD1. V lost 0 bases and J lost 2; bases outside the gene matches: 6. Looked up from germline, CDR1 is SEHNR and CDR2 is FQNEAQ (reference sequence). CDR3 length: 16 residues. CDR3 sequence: CASSLAGQGRTYEQYF. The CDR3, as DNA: TGTGCCAGCAGCTTAGCTGGACAGGGTCGGACCTACGAGCAGTACTTC.

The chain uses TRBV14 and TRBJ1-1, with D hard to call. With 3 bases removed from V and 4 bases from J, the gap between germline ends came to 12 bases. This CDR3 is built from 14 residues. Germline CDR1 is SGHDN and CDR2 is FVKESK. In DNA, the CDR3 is TGTGCCAGCAGCCATCCGGGTCGGGGCACTGAAGCTTTCTTT. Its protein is CASSHPGRGTEAFF.

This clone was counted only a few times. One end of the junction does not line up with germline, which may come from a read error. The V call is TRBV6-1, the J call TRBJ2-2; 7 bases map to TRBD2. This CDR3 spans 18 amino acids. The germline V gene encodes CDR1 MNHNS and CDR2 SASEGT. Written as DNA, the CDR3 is TGTGCCAGCAGTCAAGCAGTGGGCGGGGAGGGAGGGACCGGGGAGCTGTTTTTT. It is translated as CASSQAVGGEGGTGELFF.

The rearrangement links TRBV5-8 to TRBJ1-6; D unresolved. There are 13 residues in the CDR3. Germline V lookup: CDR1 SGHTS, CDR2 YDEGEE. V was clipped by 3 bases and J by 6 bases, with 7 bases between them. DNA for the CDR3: TGTGCCAGCAGCTCCAGGATTAATTCACCCCTCCACTTT. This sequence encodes CASSSRINSPLHF.

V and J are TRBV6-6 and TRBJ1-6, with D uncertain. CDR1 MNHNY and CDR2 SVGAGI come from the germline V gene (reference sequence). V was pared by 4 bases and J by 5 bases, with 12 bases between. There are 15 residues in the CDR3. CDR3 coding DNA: TGTGCCAGCAGTTTTCTGGTCGGAGATAATTCACCCCTCCACTTT. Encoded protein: CASSFLVGDNSPLHF.

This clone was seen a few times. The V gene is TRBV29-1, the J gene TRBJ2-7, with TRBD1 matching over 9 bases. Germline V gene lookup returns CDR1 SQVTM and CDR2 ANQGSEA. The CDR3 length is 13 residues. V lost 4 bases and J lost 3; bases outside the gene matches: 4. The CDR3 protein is CSVALDRGYEQYF. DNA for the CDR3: TGCAGCGTTGCCCTGGACAGGGGCTACGAGCAGTACTTC.

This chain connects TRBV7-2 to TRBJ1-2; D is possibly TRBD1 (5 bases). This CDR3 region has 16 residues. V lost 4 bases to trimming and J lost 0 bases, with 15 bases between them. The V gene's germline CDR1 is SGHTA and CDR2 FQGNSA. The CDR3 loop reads CASSSGLLEANYGYTF. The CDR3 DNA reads TGTGCCAGCAGCTCGGGACTCCTCGAGGCTAACTATGGCTACACCTTC.

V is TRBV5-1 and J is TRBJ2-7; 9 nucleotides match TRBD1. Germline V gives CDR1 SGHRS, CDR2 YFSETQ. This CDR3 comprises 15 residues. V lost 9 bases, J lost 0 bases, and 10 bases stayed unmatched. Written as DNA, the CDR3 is TGCGCCATCGGCGACAGGGGGAACCGCTCCTACGAGCAGTACTTC. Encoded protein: CAIGDRGNRSYEQYF.

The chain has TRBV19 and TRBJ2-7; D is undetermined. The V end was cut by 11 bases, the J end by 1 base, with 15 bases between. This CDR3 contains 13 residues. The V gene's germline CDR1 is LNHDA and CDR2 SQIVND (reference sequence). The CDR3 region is CAPGSGSSYEQYF. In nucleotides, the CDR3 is TGTGCCCCTGGGTCGGGTTCATCCTACGAGCAGTACTTC.

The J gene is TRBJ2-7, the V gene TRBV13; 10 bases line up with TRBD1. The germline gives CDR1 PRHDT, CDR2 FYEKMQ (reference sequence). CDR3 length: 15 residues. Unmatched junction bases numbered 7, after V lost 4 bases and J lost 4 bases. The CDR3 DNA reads TGTGCCAGCAGCTCAAGACAGGGGGCGTTGTACGAGCAGTACTTC. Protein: CASSSRQGALYEQYF.

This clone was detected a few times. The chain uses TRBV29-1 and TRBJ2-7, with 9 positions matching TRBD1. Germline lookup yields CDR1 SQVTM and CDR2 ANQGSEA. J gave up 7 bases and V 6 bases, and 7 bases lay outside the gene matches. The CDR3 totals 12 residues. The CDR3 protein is CSVQGASREQYF. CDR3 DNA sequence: TGCAGCGTACAGGGGGCATCGAGGGAGCAGTACTTC.

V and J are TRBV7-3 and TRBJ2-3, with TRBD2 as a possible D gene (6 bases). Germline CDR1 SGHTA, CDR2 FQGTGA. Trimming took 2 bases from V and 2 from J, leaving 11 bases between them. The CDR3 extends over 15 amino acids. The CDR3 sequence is CASSLWDSLTDTQYF. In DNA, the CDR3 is TGTGCCAGCAGCTTATGGGACTCCCTCACAGATACGCAGTATTTT.